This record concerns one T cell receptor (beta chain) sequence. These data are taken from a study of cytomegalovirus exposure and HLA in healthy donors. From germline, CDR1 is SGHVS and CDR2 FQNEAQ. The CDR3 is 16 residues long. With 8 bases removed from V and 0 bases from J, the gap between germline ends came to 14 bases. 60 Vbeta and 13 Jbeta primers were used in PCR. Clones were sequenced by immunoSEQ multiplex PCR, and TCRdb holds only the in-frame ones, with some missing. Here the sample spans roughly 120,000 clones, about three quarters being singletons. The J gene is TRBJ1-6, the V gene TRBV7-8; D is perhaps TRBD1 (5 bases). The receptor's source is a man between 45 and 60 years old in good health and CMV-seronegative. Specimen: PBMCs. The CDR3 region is CASRGILSSYNSPLHF. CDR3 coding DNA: TGTGCCAGCCGGGGGATCCTGAGCTCCTATAATTCACCCCTCCACTTT.